The present TCR beta chain was sequenced within a study of monozygotic twins with inflammatory bowel disease. The CDR3 length is 16 residues. Germline lookup yields CDR1 MNHEY and CDR2 SVGEGT. In the case of this clonotype: The antigen remains unidentified.

TCRdb reprocessed the 5' RACE reads and stores each CDR3 protein as one record, lacking DNA. The repertoire table contains about 160,000 distinct CDR3 sequences. The study's findings and limits: IBD patients shared fewer clonotypes with others than healthy twins, especially with disease activity.

This clonotype was obtained from a human donor with ulcerative colitis or Crohn's disease, or a healthy co-twin of an affected twin (not recorded which). V is TRBV6-2 or TRBV6-3 and J is TRBJ2-5; the D call of TRBD2 rests on TCRdb alone, since no DNA is present to check it. Sample: blood. The CDR3 loop is CASNQGASGRWETQYF.